A single count supports the clone carrying this TCR beta chain. Tagging with unique molecular identifiers was a feature of the TCR beta cDNA libraries. MiXCR, applied by TCRdb to the PCR reads, yields one record per CDR3 protein. The top ten clones hold less than 8% of a sample with roughly 400,000 distinct CDR3 sequences, approximately 39% of them seen once. The source of the sample is a study of post-analysis software for immune sequencing data. For the study at large: Patients had relapsing-remitting, secondary progressive or progressive-relapsing multiple sclerosis; some lacked subtype.

Specimen: blood. The sequence came from a girl aged 2-10 years with multiple sclerosis.

The CDR3 region is CASSFTSEGTYEQYF. In DNA, the CDR3 is TGTGCCAGCAGTTTTACTAGCGAGGGGACCTACGAGCAGTACTTC. The V and J genes are TRBV28 and TRBJ2-7; 7 nucleotides agree with TRBD2. With 3 bases clipped from V and 2 bases from J, the junction kept 7 bases outside the gene matches. In germline, CDR1 is MDHEN, CDR2 SYDVKM. The CDR3 sequence is 15 residues long.